The 18 T cell receptor beta chains below come from one sample, sequenced in a study of graft-versus-host responses after intestinal transplantation. TCRdb keeps only in-frame clones here, not all; method: immunoSEQ multiplex PCR. The table lists 120,000 or so clones, just over 90% of them singletons. No antigen has been identified for these receptors. This sample comprised unstimulated CD8+ T cells sorted from spleen or lymph node cells, obtained before intestinal transplant. These receptors originate from a human donor who received an intestinal transplant.

This chain connects TRBV29-1 to TRBJ2-3; D uncertain. This CDR3 spans 14 amino acids. The germline V and J ends were trimmed by 5 bases and 2 bases, with 14 bases remaining between them. Germline CDR1 is SQVTM and CDR2 is ANQGSEA. The CDR3 nucleotides are TGCAGCGTTTTCCCCGGCCCCTACACAGATACGCAGTATTTT. This codes for CSVFPGPYTDTQYF.

The V and J genes are TRBV6-6 and TRBJ2-1; 10 bases line up with TRBD2. CDR1 is MNHNY, CDR2 SVGAGI, per germline (reference sequence). V lost 4 bases to trimming and J lost 2 bases; unmatched junction nucleotides: 5. CDR3 size: 16 residues. The CDR3 loop is CASSSTLAGTYNEQFF. In nucleotides, the CDR3 is TGTGCCAGCAGTTCTACACTAGCGGGAACCTACAATGAGCAGTTCTTC.

This chain uses TRBV11-2 with TRBJ2-1; D gene ambiguous. V lost 3 bases to trimming and J lost 6 bases, with 15 bases between them. The CDR3 covers 15 residues. Per germline, CDR1 SGHAT and CDR2 FQNNGV. The CDR3 spells CASSFTPEETNEQFF. The CDR3 DNA sequence: TGTGCCAGCAGCTTCACCCCAGAGGAGACCAATGAGCAGTTCTTC.

Here the CDR3 reads CASSPSLAHPYEQYF. CDR3 DNA: TGTGCCAGCAGCCCCTCACTAGCGCACCCCTACGAGCAGTACTTC. The chain uses TRBV7-3 and TRBJ2-7; 7 bases map to TRBD2. Germline lookup yields CDR1 SGHTA and CDR2 FQGTGA. The length of the CDR3 is 15 residues. Germline trimming cut 5 bases from V and 2 bases from J; bases unmatched to any gene: 9.

CDR3 residues: CASSSGSPREQYF. The CDR3, as DNA: TGTGCCAGCAGTTCTGGGAGCCCGAGGGAGCAGTACTTC. This chain joins TRBV27 and TRBJ2-7; D is perhaps TRBD2 (5 bases). Germline V gives CDR1 MNHEY, CDR2 SMNVEV (reference sequence). Trimming left V 4 bases short and J 7 bases short, with 14 bases between. This CDR3 has 13 amino acids.

The CDR3 nucleotides are TGTGCCAGCAGTTTACGAGACTGGACTAGCGGTTACGAGCAGTACTTC. It yields the protein CASSLRDWTSGYEQYF. The chain couples TRBV27 to TRBJ2-7, with 10 bases aligning to TRBD2. This CDR3 comprises 16 residues. Per the germline V gene, CDR1 is MNHEY and CDR2 is SMNVEV (reference sequence). The V gene end was trimmed by 2 bases and the J gene end by 4 bases; junction bases not matched to a gene: 8.

The rearrangement joins TRBV19 to TRBJ1-4, with D unresolved. The V and J ends lost 3 bases and 13 bases respectively, with 18 bases between them. Looked up from germline, CDR1 is LNHDA and CDR2 is SQIVND (reference sequence). This CDR3 has 14 residues. CDR3 nucleotide sequence: TGTGCCAGTAGTATCTTCAGTGGACTTGGTAGACTGTTTTTT. This encodes CASSIFSGLGRLFF.

The gene calls are TRBV13 and TRBJ2-5; D may be TRBD2 (5 bases). The CDR3 has 13 amino acids. The V gene's germline CDR1 is PRHDT and CDR2 FYEKMQ (reference sequence). V lost 6 bases to trimming and J lost 7 bases, with 15 bases between them. The CDR3 here is CASSSGLGGTQYF. The CDR3 DNA reads as TGTGCCAGCAGTTCAGGACTGGGTGGGACCCAGTACTTC. Combining the CDR3 with reference TRBV13 and TRBJ2-5 gives the whole variable domain AAGVIQSPRHLIKEKRETATLKCYPIPRHDTVYWYQQGPGQDPQFLISFYEKMQSDKGSIPDRFSAQQFSDYHSELNMSSLELGDSALYFCASSSGLGGTQYFGPGTRLLVL.

The gene calls are TRBV5-4 and TRBJ1-3; no clear D. CDR1 is SGHNT, CDR2 YYREEE, per germline (reference sequence). V was cut by 2 bases and J by 1 base, with 1 base left in between. The CDR3 extends over 12 amino acids. This CDR3 is CASSFSGNTIYF. The CDR3 DNA reads as TGTGCCAGCAGCTTTTCTGGAAACACCATATATTTT.

The chain couples TRBV27 to TRBJ1-2; D not resolved. CDR3 length: 13 residues. CDR1 and CDR2 from the germline V gene are MNHEY and SMNVEV (reference sequence). V was trimmed by 5 bases and J by 0 bases, leaving 7 bases between them. CDR3 loop: CASSGSSNYGYTF. The CDR3 DNA is TGTGCCAGCAGTGGATCCTCTAACTATGGCTACACCTTC.

The chain couples TRBV15 to TRBJ2-3; possible D gene TRBD1, 5 bases. The CDR3 covers 16 residues. Germline V gene sequence: CDR1 LNHNV, CDR2 YYDKDF (reference sequence). Trimming shortened V by 1 base and J by 2 bases, and 13 bases separated the two germline ends. This chain's CDR3 is CATSRAVSRATDTQYF. In nucleotides, the CDR3 is TGTGCCACCAGCAGAGCGGTGTCCAGGGCCACAGATACGCAGTATTTT. The full variable domain, its missing parts supplied by reference TRBV15 and TRBJ2-3, is DAMVIQNPRYQVTQFGKPVTLSCSQTLNHNVMYWYQQKSSQAPKLLFHYYDKDFNNEADTPDNFQSRRPNTSFCFLDIRSPGLGDTAMYLCATSRAVSRATDTQYFGPGTRLTVL.

This chain connects TRBV7-9 to TRBJ2-7; 12 nucleotides match TRBD2. The CDR3 totals 15 residues. Per the germline V gene, CDR1 is SEHNR and CDR2 is FQNEAQ (reference sequence). After removal of 3 bases from V and 7 bases from J, the junction contained 7 bases not matched to a gene. The CDR3 DNA reads as TGTGCCAGCAGCTTTCTAGCGGGAGGGGTGGGGGAGCAGTACTTC. This gives the protein CASSFLAGGVGEQYF.

The rearrangement uses TRBV6-1 and TRBJ2-5; 8 nucleotides agree with TRBD1. The better agreement between TRBJ2-7 and the DNA end casts doubt on the J call. The germline gives CDR1 MNHNS, CDR2 SASEGT. This CDR3 contains 15 residues. The CDR3 sequence: CASSEGTGSSYEQYF. DNA of the CDR3: TGTGCCAGCAGTGAAGGGACAGGGAGCTCCTACGAGCAGTACTTC.

The J gene is TRBJ2-7, the V gene TRBV9; no clear D gene. Germline CDR1 SGDLS, CDR2 YYNGEE. This CDR3 has 15 residues. The V gene lost 0 bases and the J gene lost 0 bases, with 10 bases spanning the gap. Here the CDR3 reads CASSVGPGFSYEQYF. CDR3 sequence (DNA): TGTGCCAGCAGCGTAGGGCCGGGTTTCTCCTACGAGCAGTACTTC.

CDR3 bases: TGTGCCAGTAATCCTGGAAACACCGGGGAGCTGTTTTTT. This gives the protein CASNPGNTGELFF. This chain links TRBV19 with TRBJ2-2, with unresolved D. The germline V and J ends were trimmed by 7 bases and 2 bases, with 8 bases remaining between them. CDR3 size: 13 residues. Per the germline V gene, CDR1 is LNHDA and CDR2 is SQIVND (reference sequence).

To note about this clone: Its ends do not fully match the called genes, so a read error is possible. This rearrangement joins TRBV7-7 to TRBJ2-2, with unresolved D. CDR3 length: 13 amino acids. Germline CDR1 and CDR2: SSHAT and FNYEAQ (reference sequence). DNA of the CDR3: TGTGCTAGCAGCTTAGATGGTTCCGGGGAGCTGTTTTTT. Its protein is CASSLDGSGELFF.

This clone was observed a single time. This rearrangement joins TRBV7-2 to TRBJ2-2, with 10 nucleotides matching TRBD2. With 5 bases clipped from V and 4 bases from J, the junction kept 7 bases outside the gene matches. Germline loops: CDR1 SGHTA, CDR2 FQGNSA. CDR3 size: 16 residues. CDR3 DNA: TGTGCCAGCAGCCCCTGGGTAGCGGGAGGCACCGGGGAGCTGTTTTTT. Amino acids: CASSPWVAGGTGELFF.

The genes are TRBV29-1 and TRBJ1-2; TRBD1 might be the D (6 bases). This CDR3 has 14 residues. The germline CDR1 and CDR2 sequences are SQVTM and ANQGSEA. Trimming took 4 bases from V and 4 from J, leaving 16 bases between them. The chain's CDR3 is CSVAQGRSSYGYTF. The DNA for the CDR3 is TGCAGCGTTGCACAGGGAAGGTCTAGCTATGGCTACACCTTC.